One sample yielded the 21 T cell receptor beta chains listed below, sequenced in a study of T cells after yellow fever vaccination (dated by TCRdb to about 2019). This sample's treatment or condition label indicates: live attenuated yellow fever vaccine strain. Library preparation was by 5' RACE. The reads were generated on an Illumina HiSeq 2500. TCRdb itself trimmed the public reads at Q25 with fastp, ran MiXCR and retained productive beta chains. Merged by CDR3 protein, the rows form single entries marked with the most common genes and DNA. The sample includes about 180,000 distinct CDR3 sequences, with about 6.2% observed a single time. The top ten clonotypes cover 2.9% of the sample. Source: CD4+ T cells sorted from PBMCs, taken on the day of the first yellow fever vaccination. These TCRs come from a young man who received the YFV17D yellow fever vaccine.

This clonotype has ten or more counts. The genes are TRBV5-1 and TRBJ2-2; 7 bases match TRBD1. V dropped 4 bases and J dropped 1; count of bases not matched to a gene: 10. From germline, CDR1 is SGHRS and CDR2 YFSETQ. CDR3 length: 17 amino acids. The CDR3 bases are TGCGCCAGCAGCCTGCCCCCGGGACAGATGAACACCGGGGAGCTGTTTTTT. Residues: CASSLPPGQMNTGELFF.

This clonotype showed up many times. V gene TRBV6-5 combines with J gene TRBJ1-3, with D unclear. Germline V gives CDR1 MNHEY, CDR2 SVGAGI. V lost 2 bases and J lost 0, with 8 bases in between. The CDR3 spans 15 residues. CDR3: CASSYDGNSGNTIYF. The CDR3 DNA reads as TGTGCCAGCAGTTACGACGGGAACTCTGGAAACACCATATATTTT.

The V gene is TRBV28, the J gene TRBJ1-2; possibly TRBD1 for D (6 bases). The germline V gene has CDR1 MDHEN and CDR2 SYDVKM. The V gene lost 7 bases and the J gene lost 2 bases, with 11 bases spanning the gap. CDR3 size: 13 residues. The DNA of the CDR3 is TGTGCCAGCATAGACGGACAGAACTATGGCTACACCTTC. Its translation is CASIDGQNYGYTF.

This clonotype has ten or more counts. The chain recombines TRBV6-5 with TRBJ1-6; D call uncertain. The CDR3 runs 14 residues. V lost 6 bases, J lost 10 bases, and 16 bases lay in between. The germline V gene has CDR1 MNHEY and CDR2 SVGAGI. The CDR3 region is CASSRTRGGSPLHF. As DNA, the CDR3 is TGTGCCAGCAGCCGTACCCGTGGAGGGTCACCCCTCCACTTT.

This clonotype was counted only a few times. The chain couples TRBV28 to TRBJ2-7, with 11 bases fitting TRBD2. Germline-derived CDR1 and CDR2 are MDHEN and SYDVKM. CDR3 length equals 16 residues. Trimming cost V 5 bases and J 5 bases; bases outside gene matches: 11. This CDR3 is CASSGGTSGSIHEQYV. The CDR3 bases are TGTGCCAGCAGTGGGGGAACTAGCGGGAGCATCCACGAGCAGTACGTC.

This clonotype was seen a few times. The chain combines TRBV5-4 with TRBJ1-4; tentative D call: TRBD1 (6 bases). The CDR3 runs to 14 residues. Germline lookup yields CDR1 SGHNT and CDR2 YYREEE (reference sequence). V gave up 3 bases and J gave up 4 bases, with 10 bases separating them. The CDR3 nucleotides read TGTGCCAGCAGCTCGGGACAAAATAATGAAAAACTGTTTTTT. Its protein product is CASSSGQNNEKLFF.

This clonotype was observed a handful of times. This sequence joins TRBV6-2 or TRBV6-3 and TRBJ2-4, with a weak D call TRBD2 (5 bases). V was clipped by 4 bases and J by 0 bases, with 10 bases between them. Germline lookup yields CDR1 MNHEY and CDR2 SVGEGT. The CDR3 loop spans 15 amino acids. Here the CDR3 reads CASSFRGLAKNIQYF. The CDR3 nucleotides read TGTGCCAGCAGTTTTCGGGGTTTAGCCAAAAACATTCAGTACTTC.

The sample holds a few counts of this clonotype. The gene calls are TRBV5-1 and TRBJ2-5, with 7 bases aligning to TRBD1. Germline assignment: CDR1 SGHRS and CDR2 YFSETQ. The CDR3 consists of 14 residues. Unmatched junction bases numbered 3, after V lost 4 bases and J lost 0 bases. The CDR3 nucleotides read TGCGCCAGCAGCAGGGACAGCTACCAAGAGACCCAGTACTTC. Encoded protein: CASSRDSYQETQYF.

The count of this clonotype is one. A much larger clone is a single base away; this may be a read error. The chain carries TRBV7-2 and TRBJ2-1, with 10 bases aligning to TRBD2. Germline CDR1 and CDR2: SGHTA and FQGNSA. The CDR3 length is 16 residues. The CDR3 DNA reads TGTGTCAGCAGCTCCATCCTTAGCGGGGGGAACAATGAGCAGTTCTTC. Protein: CVSSSILSGGNNEQFF.

On this clonotype: One end of the junction is discordant with germline, which a read error may explain. The chain employs TRBV12-3 or TRBV12-4 and TRBJ2-2; 9 bases align to TRBD1. The CDR3 consists of 16 residues. The CDR3 nucleotides are TGTGCCAGCAGTTCCGACAGGGGGTGGAACACCGGGGATCTGTTTTTT. It encodes CASSSDRGWNTGDLFF.

This clonotype has a count of ten or more. The chain joins TRBV12-3 or TRBV12-4 to TRBJ2-2, with no clear D. This CDR3 region has 14 residues. V shed 7 bases and J shed 6 bases, with 15 bases lying between them. The CDR3 nucleotides are TGTGCCAGCACCCACCTTAATAGGCCCGGGGAGCTGTTTTTT. It translates to CASTHLNRPGELFF.

V gene TRBV12-3 or TRBV12-4 combines with J gene TRBJ1-2, with D tentatively TRBD1 (5 bases). The CDR3 is 15 amino acids. Trimming removed 5 bases from V and 0 bases from J, with 13 bases in between. The CDR3 spells CASSPDTGSNYGYTF. The CDR3 DNA reads as TGTGCCAGCAGTCCCGATACAGGATCTAACTATGGCTACACCTTC.

Turning to this clonotype: A read error may explain this, as a much larger clone is one base away. The chain combines TRBV29-1 with TRBJ2-5, with unresolved D. Per germline, CDR1 SQVTM and CDR2 ANQGSEA. The CDR3 has 14 amino acids. The CDR3 sequence is CRVDGRSSQETQYF. CDR3 in DNA: TGCAGAGTTGACGGCAGGAGCAGCCAAGAGACCCAGTACTTC.

This clonotype was seen many times. The genes are TRBV5-1 and TRBJ1-3; no clear D. Trimming pared 7 bases from V and 1 base from J, leaving 9 bases between. Per germline, CDR1 SGHRS and CDR2 YFSETQ. The CDR3 sequence is 13 residues long. This CDR3 is CASQEGSGNTIYF. In DNA form, the CDR3 reads TGCGCCAGCCAGGAGGGATCTGGAAACACCATATATTTT.

The CDR3 DNA reads TGCGCCAGCAGCTTAGAGGGGGCCCTCCGCACCGTAGCTTTCTTT. Protein: CASSLEGALRTVAFF. This chain connects TRBV5-1 to TRBJ1-1; 7 nucleotides line up with TRBD1. The germline V gene encodes CDR1 SGHRS and CDR2 YFSETQ. The ends lost 2 bases at V and 10 bases at J; junction bases unmatched: 14. The CDR3 spans 15 residues. Looking up the rest from reference TRBV5-1 and TRBJ1-1 gives the full variable domain: KAGVTQTPRYLIKTRGQQVTLSCSPISGHRSVSWYQQTPGQGLQFLFEYFSETQRNKGNFPGRFSGRQFSNSRSEMNVSTLELGDSALYLCASSLEGALRTVAFFGQGTRLTVV.

A few counts support this clonotype. The chain recombines TRBV20-1 with TRBJ1-3; D call uncertain. The CDR3 length is 15 residues. Looked up from germline, CDR1 is DFQATT and CDR2 is SNEGSKA (reference sequence). V lost 3 bases to trimming and J lost 0 bases, with 12 bases between them. CDR3 in DNA: TGCAGTGCTAGGACGGGAGGCAACTCTGGAAACACCATATATTTT. This encodes CSARTGGNSGNTIYF.

V usage is TRBV7-9 and J usage is TRBJ2-7; D is perhaps TRBD2 (5 bases). V lost 7 bases and J lost 6, with 13 bases in between. CDR1 and CDR2 (germline): SEHNR, FQNEAQ (reference sequence). The CDR3 totals 12 residues. DNA of the CDR3: TGTGCCAGCAATAAGAACGAGGGCGAGCAGTACTTC. Translation: CASNKNEGEQYF.

This clonotype was recorded at least ten times. The V gene is TRBV7-2, the J gene TRBJ2-5, with 8 positions matching TRBD2. This CDR3 is built from 17 residues. Germline V gene lookup returns CDR1 SGHTA and CDR2 FQGNSA. The V gene end was trimmed by 2 bases and the J gene end by 2 bases; junction bases not matched to a gene: 10. The CDR3 loop is CASSLRRRGAKQETQYF. CDR3 bases: TGTGCCAGCAGCTTAAGGAGGCGGGGGGCAAAACAAGAGACCCAGTACTTC.

This clonotype was found many times. This chain uses TRBV20-1 with TRBJ2-5; the D gene is possibly TRBD1 (7 bases). Between the trimmed V and J ends, which lost 4 bases and 3 bases, there was a span of 18 bases. The CDR3 totals 15 residues. The germline V gene encodes CDR1 DFQATT and CDR2 SNEGSKA (reference sequence). CDR3 DNA: TGCAGTGCTATAGAGCCCCAGGGGGGTAAAGAGACCCAGTACTTC. Encoded protein: CSAIEPQGGKETQYF.

Details on this clonotype: One end of the junction is discordant with germline, which a read error may explain. The genes are TRBV6-2 or TRBV6-3 and TRBJ2-2, with TRBD2 matching 10 bases. CDR1 is MNHEY and CDR2 is SVGEGT in the germline V gene. There are 18 residues in the CDR3. The CDR3 is CASTYPTSGASNTGELFF. CDR3 nucleotides: TGTGCCAGCACTTACCCTACTAGCGGGGCTTCGAACACCGGGGAGCTGTTTTTT.

This clonotype came up many times. The genes are TRBV12-3 or TRBV12-4 and TRBJ2-1, with 10 bases matching TRBD2. V trimming: 7 bases; J trimming: 8 bases; junction bases outside the gene matches: 5. The CDR3 spans 13 residues. CDR3 bases: TGTGCCAGCAATAGCGGGGGGCCATATGAGCAGTTCTTC. Translated: CASNSGGPYEQFF.